This TCR beta chain originates from a study of blood T cell repertoires in COVID-19. Overall study: The United States, Italy and Spain were the sources of the acute and convalescent COVID-19 samples.

The CDR3 length is 14 residues. Germline V CDR1 and CDR2: SGHRS, YFSETQ. V was trimmed by 2 bases and J by 5 bases, leaving 10 bases between them. Participant age was about 18 to 89 years, and participants resided in about 25 US areas. Original methodology: Amplification from reference gene primers served as the basis for estimated nucleated cell counts. The table came from immunoSEQ multiplex PCR; TCRdb's copy has only in-frame clones and leaves some out. V, J and clone size are taken as reported in that table, and D and trimming were inferred from the DNA itself. This table has roughly 230,000 clones, roughly nine tenths appearing once.

The gene calls are TRBV5-1 and TRBJ2-2; D possibly corresponds to TRBD2 (6 bases). Sequencing used PBMCs or T cells enriched from blood (not recorded which). This sequence originates from a woman aged 25 to 39 with acute COVID-19. The CDR3 region has the DNA TGCGCCAGCAGCTTCGGGAGTAGTACCGGGGAGCTGTTTTTT. Translating it yields CASSFGSSTGELFF.